This paragraph covers one T cell receptor beta chain sequence. Antigen unknown. It was into CD45RA+ naive and CD45RA-negative memory subsets that the CD4+ cells were split. This specimen belongs to a study of shared clonotypes between healthy human individuals. General observations from the study: Naive subsets usually exceeded memory subsets in estimated richness.

The junction had 10 bases not matched to a gene; V was cut back by 8 bases and J by 4 bases. The CDR3 runs to 14 residues. Germline V gives CDR1 MGHDK, CDR2 SYGVNS. TCRdb's table, derived via immunoSEQ multiplex PCR, lists solely in-frame clones and lacks some. The sample includes roughly 2.5 million clones, approximately 92% of them seen just once. This clonotype was sampled from a man younger than 30 in good health. The J gene is TRBJ1-1, the V gene TRBV25-1; 7 bases are a match to TRBD1. The sequenced material came from naive CD4+ T cells sorted from blood. Sample subset: CD45RA+ positively selected. CDR3 protein: CASGSTGIVTEAFF. CDR3 sequence (DNA): TGTGCCAGCGGCTCGACAGGGATCGTCACTGAAGCTTTCTTT.